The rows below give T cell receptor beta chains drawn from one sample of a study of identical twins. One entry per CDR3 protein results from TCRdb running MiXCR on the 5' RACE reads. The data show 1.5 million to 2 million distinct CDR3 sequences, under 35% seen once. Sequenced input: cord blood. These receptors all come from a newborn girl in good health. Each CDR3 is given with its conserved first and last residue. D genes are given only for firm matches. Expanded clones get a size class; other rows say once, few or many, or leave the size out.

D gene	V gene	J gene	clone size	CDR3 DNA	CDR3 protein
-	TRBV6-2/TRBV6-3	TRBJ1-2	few	TGTGCCAGCAGCCAACCCGGGACACCAAGAGGCTACACCTTC	CASSQPGTPRGYTF
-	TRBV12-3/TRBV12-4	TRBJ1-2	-	TGTGCCAGCAGTATTCCTCGACAGGGCTACACCTTC	CASSIPRQGYTF
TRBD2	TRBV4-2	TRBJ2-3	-	TGTGCCAGCAGCCAACAAGGGACTAGCCGGAGCACAGATACGCAGTATTTT	CASSQQGTSRSTDTQYF
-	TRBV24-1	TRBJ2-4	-	TGTGCCACCAGTGATCCCGAGGGGGGTGGGTACATTCAGTACTTC	CATSDPEGGGYIQYF
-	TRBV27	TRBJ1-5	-	TGTGCCAGCAGTCCCCGGGGCCTTTGGAGCAATCAGCCCCAGCATTTT	CASSPRGLWSNQPQHF
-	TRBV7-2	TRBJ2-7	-	TGTGCCGTCCAGGTCGGGGGAAATGAGCAGTACTTC	CAVQVGGNEQYF
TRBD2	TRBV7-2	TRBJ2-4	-	TGTGCCAGTGCCCCTAGCGGATCCTACGGGCAGTACTTC	CASAPSGSYGQYF
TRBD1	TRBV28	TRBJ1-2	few	TGTGCCAGCAGTTTGAGGGGGCGCAGTGGTGGCTACACCTTC	CASSLRGRSGGYTF
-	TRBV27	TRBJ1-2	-	TGTGCCAGCAGTTACCAATACGAACCCCGACGGACCGATGGCTACACCTTC	CASSYQYEPRRTDGYTF
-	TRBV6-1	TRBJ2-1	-	TGTGCCAGCAGTGGTCCGGGGCCCACTGGCAATGAGCAGTTCTTC	CASSGPGPTGNEQFF